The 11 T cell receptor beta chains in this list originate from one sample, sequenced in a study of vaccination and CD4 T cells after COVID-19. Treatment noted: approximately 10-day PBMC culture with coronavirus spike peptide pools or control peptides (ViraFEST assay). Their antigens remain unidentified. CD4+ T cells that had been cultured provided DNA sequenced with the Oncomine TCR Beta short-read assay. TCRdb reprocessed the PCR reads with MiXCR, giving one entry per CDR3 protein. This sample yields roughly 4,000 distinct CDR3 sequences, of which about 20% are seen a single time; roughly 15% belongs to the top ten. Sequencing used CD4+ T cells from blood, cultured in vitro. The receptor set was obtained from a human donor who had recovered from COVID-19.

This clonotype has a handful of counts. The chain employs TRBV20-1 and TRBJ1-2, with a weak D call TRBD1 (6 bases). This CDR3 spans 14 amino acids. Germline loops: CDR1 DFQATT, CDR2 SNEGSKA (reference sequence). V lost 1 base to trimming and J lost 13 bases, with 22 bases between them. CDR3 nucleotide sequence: TGCAGTGCTAGAGGGGGGCCCTCCTCTATGGCTAGCACCTTC. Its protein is CSARGGPSSMASTF.

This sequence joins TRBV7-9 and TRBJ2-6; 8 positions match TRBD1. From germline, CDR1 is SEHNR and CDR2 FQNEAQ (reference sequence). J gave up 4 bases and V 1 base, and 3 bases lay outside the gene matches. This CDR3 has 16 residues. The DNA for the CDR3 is TGTGCCAGCAGCTTAGGACAGGGGACCGGGGCCAACGTCCTGACTTTC. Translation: CASSLGQGTGANVLTF.

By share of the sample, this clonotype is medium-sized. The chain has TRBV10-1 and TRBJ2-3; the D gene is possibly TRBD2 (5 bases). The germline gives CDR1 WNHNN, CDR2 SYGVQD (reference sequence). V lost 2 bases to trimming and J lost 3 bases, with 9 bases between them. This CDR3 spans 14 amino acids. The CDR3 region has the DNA TGCGCCAGCAGTGAGGGGGAGTGGACAGATACGCAGTATTTT. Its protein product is CASSEGEWTDTQYF.

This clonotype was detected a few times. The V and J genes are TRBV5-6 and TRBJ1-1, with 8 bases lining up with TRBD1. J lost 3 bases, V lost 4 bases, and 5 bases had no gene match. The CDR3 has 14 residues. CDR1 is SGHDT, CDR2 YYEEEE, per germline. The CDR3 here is CASSGDRGYTEAFF. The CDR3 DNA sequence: TGTGCCAGCAGCGGAGACAGGGGCTACACTGAAGCTTTCTTT.

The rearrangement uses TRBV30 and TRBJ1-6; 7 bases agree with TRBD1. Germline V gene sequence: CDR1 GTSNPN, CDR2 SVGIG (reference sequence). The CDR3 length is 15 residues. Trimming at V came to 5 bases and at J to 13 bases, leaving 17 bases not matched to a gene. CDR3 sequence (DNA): TGTGCCTGGCAGGGCAGGGGGAGTTCGTATAGGCCCCTCCACTTT. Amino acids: CAWQGRGSSYRPLHF. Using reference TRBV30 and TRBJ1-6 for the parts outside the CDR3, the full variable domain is SQTIHQWPATLVQPVGSPLSLECTVEGTSNPNLYWYRQAAGRGLQLLFYSVGIGQISSEVPQNLSASRPQDRQFILSSKKLLLSDSGFYLCAWQGRGSSYRPLHFGNGTRLTVT.

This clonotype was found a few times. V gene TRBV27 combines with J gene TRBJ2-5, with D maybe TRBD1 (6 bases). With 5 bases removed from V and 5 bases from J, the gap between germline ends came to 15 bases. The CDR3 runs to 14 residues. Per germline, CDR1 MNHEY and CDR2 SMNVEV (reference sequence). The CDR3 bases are TGTGCCAGCAGTGGGCAGGGGACCAGGGAGACCCAGTACTTC. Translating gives CASSGQGTRETQYF.

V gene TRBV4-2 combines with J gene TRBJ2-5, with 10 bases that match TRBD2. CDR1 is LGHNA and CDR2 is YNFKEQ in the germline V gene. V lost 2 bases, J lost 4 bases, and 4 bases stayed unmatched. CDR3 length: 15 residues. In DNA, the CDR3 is TGTGCCAGCAGCCAACTCTCTAGCGGGGGAGAGACCCAGTACTTC. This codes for CASSQLSSGGETQYF.

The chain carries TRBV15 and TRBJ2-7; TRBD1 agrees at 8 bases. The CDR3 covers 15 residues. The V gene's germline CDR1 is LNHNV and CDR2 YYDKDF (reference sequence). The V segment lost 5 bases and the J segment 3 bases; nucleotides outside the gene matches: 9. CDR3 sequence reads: CATSFATGASYEQYF. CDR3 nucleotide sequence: TGTGCCACCAGCTTCGCGACAGGGGCGAGCTACGAGCAGTACTTC.

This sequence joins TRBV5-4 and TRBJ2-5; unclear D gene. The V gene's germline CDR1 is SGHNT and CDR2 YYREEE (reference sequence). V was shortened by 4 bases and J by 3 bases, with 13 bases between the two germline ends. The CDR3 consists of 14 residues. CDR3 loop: CASSDLRAEETQYF. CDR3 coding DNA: TGTGCCAGCAGCGACCTTCGGGCGGAAGAGACCCAGTACTTC.

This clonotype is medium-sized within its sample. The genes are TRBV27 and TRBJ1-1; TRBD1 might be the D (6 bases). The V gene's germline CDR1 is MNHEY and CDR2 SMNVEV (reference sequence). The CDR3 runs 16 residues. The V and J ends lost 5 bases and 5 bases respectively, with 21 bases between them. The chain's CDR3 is CASSPGTTRGRTEAFF. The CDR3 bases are TGTGCCAGCAGTCCCGGGACAACCCGGGGGAGGACTGAAGCTTTCTTT.

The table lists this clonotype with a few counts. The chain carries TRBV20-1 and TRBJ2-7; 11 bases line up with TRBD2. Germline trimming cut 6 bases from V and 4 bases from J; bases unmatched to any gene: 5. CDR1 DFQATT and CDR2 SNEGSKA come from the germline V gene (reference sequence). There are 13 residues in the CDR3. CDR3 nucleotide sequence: TGCAGTGCCCGACTAGCGGGACGGTACGAGCAGTACTTC. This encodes CSARLAGRYEQYF.